One sample yielded the 16 T cell receptor beta chains listed below, sequenced in a study of blood T cell repertoires in COVID-19 (dated by TCRdb to about 2020). Libraries were made using the immunoSEQ multiplex PCR assay. The table comes from immuneACCESS by way of TCRdb, which keeps in-frame sequences with V and J called. Part of the clones is missing from these tables; in studies checked, under half for an unresolved V gene and the rest for unknown reasons. The sample includes roughly 150,000 clones, with around 84% observed a single time. Together, the top ten hold almost 10% of the sample. Sequenced: peripheral blood. The receptors derive from a woman aged 50 to 60 with acute or convalescent COVID-19.

This rearrangement joins TRBV28 to TRBJ1-5, with D maybe TRBD1 (6 bases). The CDR3 is 13 amino acids. CDR1 is MDHEN, CDR2 SYDVKM, per germline. Trimming pared 5 bases from V and 13 bases from J, leaving 18 bases between. CDR3 residues: CASSPLQGLGQHF. CDR3 nucleotide sequence: TGTGCCAGCAGTCCTCTACAGGGCCTAGGGCAGCATTTT.

The chain carries TRBV30 and TRBJ1-1; D is ambiguous. The V gene lost 2 bases and the J gene lost 6 bases, with 7 bases spanning the gap. Germline CDR1 GTSNPN, CDR2 SVGIG (reference sequence). The CDR3 is made up of 11 amino acids. CDR3 loop: CAWSRLSEAFF. CDR3 coding DNA: TGTGCCTGGAGTCGACTATCTGAAGCTTTCTTT.

The V gene is TRBV7-3, the J gene TRBJ1-1; no reliable D call. Per germline, CDR1 SGHTA and CDR2 FQGTGA. The CDR3 totals 14 residues. V shed 2 bases and J shed 7 bases, with 14 bases lying between them. The CDR3 region is CASSLGPDRGEAFF. CDR3 sequence (DNA): TGTGCCAGCAGCTTAGGTCCTGATCGGGGTGAAGCTTTCTTT.

The CDR3 DNA sequence: TGTGCCAGCAGACCGGATTCCACCGGGACAGGGTACTCCTATGGCTACACCTTC. Amino acids: CASRPDSTGTGYSYGYTF. This sequence joins TRBV5-4 and TRBJ1-2; 9 bases fit TRBD1. Germline assignment: CDR1 SGHNT and CDR2 YYREEE (reference sequence). V lost 5 bases and J lost 4; bases outside the gene matches: 18. CDR3 size: 18 residues.

The CDR3 reads CASSLVTGADTSDTQYF. The CDR3 DNA sequence: TGCGCCAGCAGCCTGGTCACAGGGGCAGATACGTCAGATACGCAGTATTTT. The gene calls are TRBV5-1 and TRBJ2-3; 7 positions match TRBD1. V trimming: 4 bases; J trimming: 4 bases; junction bases outside the gene matches: 15. CDR3 size: 17 residues. Germline CDR1 reads SGHRS; CDR2 reads YFSETQ.

This clone has more than one count but fewer than ten. V is TRBV28 and J is TRBJ2-7, with D possibly TRBD1 on 6 matching bases. Trimming pared 4 bases from V and 3 bases from J, leaving 19 bases between. CDR3 length: 16 residues. Looked up from germline, CDR1 is MDHEN and CDR2 is SYDVKM. The CDR3 DNA reads as TGTGCCAGCAGTTCGGACAGTGGTGGGAGTTACTACGAGCAGTACTTC. Its translation is CASSSDSGGSYYEQYF.

V and J are TRBV2 and TRBJ2-5; D gene unclear. Per the germline V gene, CDR1 is SNHLY and CDR2 is FYNNEI. Trimming removed 4 bases at V and 5 bases at J, with 20 bases between. The length of the CDR3 is 16 residues. This CDR3 is CASSGADRESWETQYF. In DNA form, the CDR3 reads TGTGCCAGCAGTGGGGCCGACCGCGAGTCCTGGGAGACCCAGTACTTC.

This clone was picked up a small number of times. The J gene is TRBJ1-4, the V gene TRBV4-1, with D unresolved. Germline CDR1 is MGHRA and CDR2 is YSYEKL. V gave up 2 bases and J gave up 5 bases, with 12 bases separating them. This CDR3 is 15 amino acids long. CDR3 nucleotide sequence: TGCGCCAGCAGCCAACGAGGGTTTGCGAATGAAAAACTGTTTTTT. Translation: CASSQRGFANEKLFF.

The chain carries TRBV27 and TRBJ1-1; tentative D call: TRBD1 (5 bases). This CDR3 is built from 14 residues. Germline CDR1 reads MNHEY; CDR2 reads SMNVEV (reference sequence). V was clipped by 0 bases and J by 2 bases, with 7 bases between them. This CDR3 reads CASSLSGVNTEAFF. The CDR3, as DNA: TGTGCCAGCAGTTTATCAGGGGTAAACACTGAAGCTTTCTTT.

This chain connects TRBV7-9 to TRBJ2-2; maybe TRBD2 (6 bases). This CDR3 contains 16 residues. Germline-derived CDR1 and CDR2 are SEHNR and FQNEAQ (reference sequence). V was trimmed by 3 bases and J by 5 bases, leaving 16 bases between them. The CDR3 sequence is CASSFSGGGGTGELFF. The CDR3 nucleotides read TGTGCCAGCAGCTTTTCAGGAGGAGGAGGGACCGGGGAGCTGTTTTTT.

V and J are TRBV19 and TRBJ2-7; TRBD2 matches at 12 bases. The CDR3 covers 14 residues. J lost 4 bases, V lost 6 bases, and 4 bases had no gene match. The germline V gene encodes CDR1 LNHDA and CDR2 SQIVND (reference sequence). The CDR3 spells CASRRTSGTYEQYF. The DNA for the CDR3 is TGTGCCAGTAGGCGGACTAGCGGGACTTACGAGCAGTACTTC.

The chain recombines TRBV2 with TRBJ1-1, with D hard to call. CDR3 length: 13 residues. Germline loops: CDR1 SNHLY, CDR2 FYNNEI. The ends were cut back, 6 bases at V and 1 base at J, with 9 bases in the middle. The CDR3 sequence: CASRNRENTEAFF. Written as DNA, the CDR3 is TGTGCCAGCAGAAACCGGGAGAACACTGAAGCTTTCTTT.

The rearrangement uses TRBV19 and TRBJ2-1, with TRBD2 matching over 11 bases. Losses at the gene ends were 5 bases for V and 5 bases for J; bases not matched to a gene: 8. This CDR3 is 16 amino acids long. Germline V CDR1 and CDR2: LNHDA, SQIVND (reference sequence). CDR3 loop: CASSLRLAGLDNEQFF. CDR3 nucleotides: TGTGCCAGTAGTTTAAGACTAGCGGGACTCGACAATGAGCAGTTCTTC.

The chain couples TRBV30 to TRBJ1-5; 9 bases match TRBD1. CDR3 size: 17 residues. Germline V lookup: CDR1 GTSNPN, CDR2 SVGIG (reference sequence). After removal of 7 bases from V and 3 bases from J, the junction contained 16 bases not matched to a gene. This CDR3 is CASPTARTGETNQPQHF. The CDR3 bases are TGTGCCTCTCCGACGGCCCGGACAGGGGAAACCAATCAGCCCCAGCATTTT.

The chain combines TRBV19 with TRBJ1-2, with 8 nucleotides matching TRBD1. The germline CDR1 and CDR2 sequences are LNHDA and SQIVND (reference sequence). This CDR3 has 13 amino acids. Trimming cost V 4 bases and J 7 bases; bases outside gene matches: 5. In DNA, the CDR3 is TGTGCCAGTAGTACGAGGACAGGGAGTGGCTACACCTTC. The encoded protein is CASSTRTGSGYTF.

The CDR3 nucleotides are TGTGCCAGCAGCCTCTCCCGGGGGGCGGGCACTGAAGCTTTCTTT. Translating gives CASSLSRGAGTEAFF. The chain joins TRBV7-2 to TRBJ1-1, with D perhaps matching TRBD1 (6 bases). V shed 5 bases and J shed 4 bases, with 17 bases lying between them. CDR1 is SGHTA, CDR2 FQGNSA, per germline. The CDR3 runs 15 residues.